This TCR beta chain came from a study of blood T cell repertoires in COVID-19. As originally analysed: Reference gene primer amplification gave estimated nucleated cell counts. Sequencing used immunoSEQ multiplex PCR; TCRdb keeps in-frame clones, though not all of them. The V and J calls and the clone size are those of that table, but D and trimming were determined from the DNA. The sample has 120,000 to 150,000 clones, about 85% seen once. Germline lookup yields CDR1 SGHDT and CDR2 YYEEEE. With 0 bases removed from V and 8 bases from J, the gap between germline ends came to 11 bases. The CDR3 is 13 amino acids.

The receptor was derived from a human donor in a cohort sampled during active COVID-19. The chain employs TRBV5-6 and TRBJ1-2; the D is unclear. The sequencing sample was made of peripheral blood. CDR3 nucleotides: TGTGCCAGCAGCTTGGCCCGGTTCACGGGCTACACCTTC. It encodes CASSLARFTGYTF.